This is a list of T cell receptor beta chains from one sample in a study of blood T cells in healthy people across ages. TCRdb analysed the 5' RACE reads with MiXCR anew, one entry per CDR3 protein. The sample contains 650,000 or so distinct CDR3 sequences, around 52% of which appear only once. Sequencing used blood. These receptors were taken from a woman aged 80 or over in good health. Each CDR3 is given with its conserved first and last residue. D genes are given only for firm matches. Size is omitted from some rows. Given values are once, few, many or a class for expanded clones.

V	size	J	D	DNA	CDR3
TRBV5-1	many	TRBJ2-3	-	TGCGCCAGCAGCTCGGACATGGACACAGATACGCAGTATTTT	CASSSDMDTDTQYF
TRBV10-3	-	TRBJ2-3	TRBD1	TGTGCCATCAGTGATTGGGACAGCGACACAGATACGCAGTATTTT	CAISDWDSDTDTQYF
TRBV5-1	once	TRBJ2-3	TRBD2	TGCGCCAGCAGCTTGCCAGCGGGAGCTACAGATACGCAGTATTTT	CASSLPAGATDTQYF
TRBV12-3/TRBV12-4	-	TRBJ2-2	TRBD1	TGTGCCAGCATTGAGGCCGGGACAGCGAACACCGGGGAGCTGTTTTTT	CASIEAGTANTGELFF
TRBV20-1	few	TRBJ2-2	TRBD1	TGCAGTGCTAGTGACAGGGGAACGGTGAACACCGGGGAGCTGTTTTTT	CSASDRGTVNTGELFF
TRBV20-1	many	TRBJ1-5	-	TGCAGTGCCCGGGGAGGGTGGTATCAGCCCCAGCATTTT	CSARGGWYQPQHF
TRBV27	-	TRBJ2-7	-	TGTGCCAGCAGATGGACGGTAGGCTACGAGCAGTACTTC	CASRWTVGYEQYF
TRBV6-1	-	TRBJ2-3	TRBD2	TGTGCCAGCAGTGAAGCGTGGCGGGAGACAGATACGCAGTATTTT	CASSEAWRETDTQYF
TRBV7-2	few	TRBJ2-2	-	TGTGCCAGCAGCTTATTATCCCCACGGGTTAGCGGCTACACCGGGGAGCTGTTTTTT	CASSLLSPRVSGYTGELFF
TRBV2	few	TRBJ1-5	-	TGTGCCAGCAGTATAACAGAAAGAGGGACGGGGAGTTCACCCCAGCATTTT	CASSITERGTGSSPQHF
TRBV25-1	-	TRBJ2-7	TRBD1	TGTGCCAGCAGTGGTACCGGGGACAGGGGCTACGAGCAGTACTTC	CASSGTGDRGYEQYF
TRBV25-1	few	TRBJ2-5	-	TGTGCCAGCAGTGCCGGGAAAACTGATGAGCAGTACTTC	CASSAGKTDEQYF
TRBV13	-	TRBJ1-2	TRBD1	TGTGCCAGCAGCTTAGACCAGAAGGTTTCTGCAGGGGGCGAGAATGGCTACACCTTC	CASSLDQKVSAGGENGYTF
TRBV3-1	-	TRBJ1-2	-	TGTGCCGTCAGCCAACGGCAGGGGCCGGGCTACACCTTC	CAVSQRQGPGYTF
TRBV18	-	TRBJ1-4	-	TGTGCCAGCGCACGCGGACAAGGGGAACTGTTTTTT	CASARGQGELFF
TRBV25-1	-	TRBJ2-4	TRBD1	TGTGCCAGCGGACCCTCCGGACAGGCTCGGCAGTACTTC	CASGPSGQARQYF
TRBV12-3/TRBV12-4	-	TRBJ1-5	-	TGTGCCAGCAGTTTGTCGGGGGAAAAGAATCAGCCCCAGCATTTT	CASSLSGEKNQPQHF
TRBV12-3/TRBV12-4	many	TRBJ1-5	-	TGTGCCAGCAGGGTGACAGAAAATCAGCCCCAGCATTTT	CASRVTENQPQHF
TRBV7-9	-	TRBJ2-4	-	TGTGCCAGCAGTTCCGTTGGGACCGACCTGGGCATTCAGTACTTC	CASSSVGTDLGIQYF
TRBV28	-	TRBJ1-3	-	TGTGCCAGCAGTTTCGGTTCTGGAAACGCCATATATTTT	CASSFGSGNAIYF
TRBV27	few	TRBJ2-6	-	TGTGCCAGCAGTAAGGAGTCTGGGGCCAACGTCCTGACTTTC	CASSKESGANVLTF
TRBV20-1	few	TRBJ2-3	-	TGCAGTGCTAGAGAGCCGGGAGTAAGCACAGATACGCAGTATTTT	CSAREPGVSTDTQYF
TRBV18	-	TRBJ1-1	-	TGTGCCAGCTCACCCACGGATTCTGAAGCTTTCTTT	CASSPTDSEAFF
TRBV10-3	-	TRBJ1-5	TRBD1	TGTGCCAGCAGGGGGATGCTGATGGACAATCAGCCCCAGCATTTT	CASRGMLMDNQPQHF
TRBV4-1	few	TRBJ1-2	TRBD1	TGCGCCAGCAGCCTTAGGGGACAGGGGACAGACTACACCTTC	CASSLRGQGTDYTF
TRBV19	-	TRBJ2-1	TRBD2	TGTGCCAGTAGTATTCGGACTAGCGGGGGGGCCTACAATGAGCAGTTCTTC	CASSIRTSGGAYNEQFF
TRBV29-1	-	TRBJ2-1	TRBD1	TGCAGCGTCGGGACAGGGAACAATGAGCAGTTCTTC	CSVGTGNNEQFF
TRBV2	many	TRBJ2-5	-	TGTGCCAGCAGACAGCTTCAAGAGACCCAGTACTTC	CASRQLQETQYF
TRBV12-3/TRBV12-4	-	TRBJ2-3	TRBD1	TGTGCCAGCAGTGACAGGGCCGGTATCACTACAGATACGCAGTATTTT	CASSDRAGITTDTQYF
TRBV28	-	TRBJ2-5	-	TGTGCCAGCAGTTTTGTTAGGGTCCCAGAGACCCAGTACTTC	CASSFVRVPETQYF
TRBV12-3/TRBV12-4	-	TRBJ1-6	-	TGTGCCAGCAGTGGCAGCTTAGGACTTAATTCACCCCTCCACTTT	CASSGSLGLNSPLHF
TRBV2	many	TRBJ2-1	-	TGTGCCAGCAGTGAAGGCGGGCCGACCTACAATGAGCAGTTCTTC	CASSEGGPTYNEQFF
TRBV30	few	TRBJ2-1	-	TGTGCCTGGTTAACCTCACGGGGGAGGAGCTCCTACAATGAGCAGTTCTTC	CAWLTSRGRSSYNEQFF
TRBV11-3	-	TRBJ2-3	TRBD2	TGTGCCAGCAGCTTAGGGACTAGCGGGTTGCAGTATTTT	CASSLGTSGLQYF
TRBV6-5	many	TRBJ1-1	-	TGTGCCAGCGGGGGGGGTGAAGCTTTCTTT	CASGGGEAFF
TRBV10-3	many	TRBJ2-3	TRBD2	TGTGCCGTCTCGTTCGGACTAGCGAAAACAGATACGCAGTATTTT	CAVSFGLAKTDTQYF
TRBV5-1	many	TRBJ1-6	-	TGCGCCAGCAGCCGTCCAATCGGGGCAGGGGATAATTCACCCCTCCACTTT	CASSRPIGAGDNSPLHF
TRBV20-1	-	TRBJ2-1	-	TGCGGTGCCGTACCTACAAAGTATCCCTACAAGGAGCAGTTCTTC	CGAVPTKYPYKEQFF
TRBV12-3/TRBV12-4	few	TRBJ2-1	-	TGTGCATCAACCGGGGAAGGTGAGCAGTTCTTC	CASTGEGEQFF
TRBV9	-	TRBJ1-2	TRBD1	TGTGCCAGCAGCCACTCAGGGGGAACGGGTCGAGGCTATGGCTACACCTTC	CASSHSGGTGRGYGYTF
TRBV7-9	-	TRBJ2-1	TRBD1	TGTGCCAGCAAGGGGGCTTTTCGCCCTTCTACCCCTTACAGTGAGCAGTTCTTC	CASKGAFRPSTPYSEQFF
TRBV19	-	TRBJ2-7	-	TGTGCCAGTAGTCTCAGGAATTCCGGGACGGTCTCCTACGAGCAGTACTTC	CASSLRNSGTVSYEQYF
TRBV29-1	-	TRBJ2-7	-	TGCAGCGTTGAAGGATCCTTCACTACGAACTACAATGAGCAGTACTTC	CSVEGSFTTNYNEQYF
TRBV12-3/TRBV12-4	many	TRBJ2-1	TRBD2	TGTGCCAGCAGTTTAGAAGCTAGCGGGAGAGGTGAGCAGTTCTTC	CASSLEASGRGEQFF
TRBV10-3	-	TRBJ1-5	TRBD1	TGTGCCATCAGTGGGTCGGGACAGGCCGTTGGTCAGCCCCAGCATTTT	CAISGSGQAVGQPQHF
TRBV29-1	many	TRBJ2-7	TRBD1	TGCAGCGTTGTGGCAGGGGGCAAATACGAGCAGTACTTC	CSVVAGGKYEQYF
TRBV9	-	TRBJ2-3	-	TGTGCCAGCAGTCAGGAGCGCACAGATACGCAGTATTTT	CASSQERTDTQYF
TRBV20-1	few	TRBJ2-7	-	TGCAGTGCTAGCCTCTCCGGTGTCGAGCAGTACTTC	CSASLSGVEQYF
TRBV7-2	few	TRBJ2-5	-	TGTGCCAGCAGCTTAGCTGGACAGAGATGGGAGACCCAGTACTTC	CASSLAGQRWETQYF
TRBV9	-	TRBJ1-2	TRBD1	TGTGCCAGCAGCGCCGGACAGGCCTCTAACTATGGCTACACCTTC	CASSAGQASNYGYTF
TRBV29-1	-	TRBJ1-1	-	TGCAGCTCAAGCGGGGGGCTGTGGACTGAAGCTTTCTTT	CSSSGGLWTEAFF
TRBV7-2	once	TRBJ1-4	-	TGTGCCAGCAGCTCAAGGACAGATGAAGAAAAACTGTTTTTT	CASSSRTDEEKLFF